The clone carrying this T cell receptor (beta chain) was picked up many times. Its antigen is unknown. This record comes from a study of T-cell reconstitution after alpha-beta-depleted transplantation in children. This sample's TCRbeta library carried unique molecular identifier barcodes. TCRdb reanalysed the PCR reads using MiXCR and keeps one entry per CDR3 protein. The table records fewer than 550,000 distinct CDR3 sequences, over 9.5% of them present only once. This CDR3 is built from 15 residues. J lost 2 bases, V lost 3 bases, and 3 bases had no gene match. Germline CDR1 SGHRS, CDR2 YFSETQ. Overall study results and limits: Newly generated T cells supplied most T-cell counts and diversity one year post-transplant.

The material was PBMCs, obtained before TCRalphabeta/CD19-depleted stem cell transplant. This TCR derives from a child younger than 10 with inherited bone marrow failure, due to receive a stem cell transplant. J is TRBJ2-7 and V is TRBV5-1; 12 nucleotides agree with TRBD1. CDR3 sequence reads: CASSSGDRGPYEQYF. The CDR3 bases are TGCGCCAGCAGCTCGGGGGACAGGGGGCCCTACGAGCAGTACTTC.